One and the same sample provided the 21 T cell receptor beta chains below, sequenced in a study of CD8+CD57+ T cells in acquired aplastic anemia. Selection for sequencing was limited to patients who had shown CD8+CD57+ cell expansion by flow cytometry. For CDR3 and TCR beta VDJ profiling, genomic DNA was the template used. TCRdb independently ran MiXCR on the reads; one entry per CDR3 protein. The sample has around 120,000 distinct CDR3 sequences, almost 40% seen once; the top ten hold around 2.7%. What was sequenced was sorted CD4+, CD8+, or CD8+CD57+ T cells (not recorded which) from PBMCs. The source is a human donor with aplastic anemia.

This clonotype has just one count. Since a much larger clone is just one base distant, this may be a read error. Lacking the conserved final phenylalanine or tryptophan, this CDR3 likely reflects a read error. J is TRBJ2-1 and V is TRBV11-2, with TRBD2 as a possible D gene (5 bases). The CDR3 spans 15 residues. Germline values: CDR1 SGHAT, CDR2 FQNNGV. The CDR3 coding sequence is TGTGCCAGCAGCTTAGTGTCTAGCTCCCACAATGAGCAGTTCCTC. Amino acids: CASSLVSSSHNEQFL.

J is TRBJ1-1 and V is TRBV7-2, with TRBD1 matching over 8 bases. This CDR3 has 14 amino acids. Trimming took 1 base from V and 4 from J; bases not matched to a gene: 2. Germline loops: CDR1 SGHTA, CDR2 FQGNSA. CDR3 sequence (DNA): TGTGCCAGCAGCTTAGGGACAGGGATCACTGAAGCTTTCTTT. Protein product: CASSLGTGITEAFF.

V usage is TRBV30 and J usage is TRBJ1-5, with D perhaps TRBD1 (5 bases). V lost 1 base, J lost 0 bases, and 7 bases lay in between. CDR3 size: 14 residues. Germline lookup yields CDR1 GTSNPN and CDR2 SVGIG (reference sequence). The CDR3 region is CAWSGGGSNQPQHF. Written as DNA, the CDR3 is TGTGCCTGGAGTGGGGGCGGTAGCAATCAGCCCCAGCATTTT.

This chain uses TRBV15 with TRBJ2-3; no clear D. The CDR3 sequence is 15 residues long. V gave up 0 bases and J gave up 6 bases, with 13 bases separating them. Germline loops: CDR1 LNHNV, CDR2 YYDKDF (reference sequence). CDR3 DNA sequence: TGTGCCACCAGCAGAGATAAAGGGCCCAGGGATACGCAGTATTTT. Protein product: CATSRDKGPRDTQYF.

The gene calls are TRBV7-2 and TRBJ2-5; the match to TRBD2 covers 7 bases. V lost 5 bases and J lost 1; bases outside the gene matches: 10. Looked up from germline, CDR1 is SGHTA and CDR2 is FQGNSA. The CDR3 consists of 16 residues. Here the CDR3 DNA reads TGTGCCAGCAGCCCTAAACTAGCGTTGAGCCAAGAGACCCAGTACTTC. Translation: CASSPKLALSQETQYF.

This clonotype was observed many times. The chain couples TRBV9 to TRBJ2-2; D is ambiguous. There are 13 residues in the CDR3. Trimming shortened V by 4 bases and J by 0 bases, and 4 bases separated the two germline ends. Germline CDR1 SGDLS, CDR2 YYNGEE. The CDR3 here is CASSQTNTGELFF. In DNA, the CDR3 is TGTGCCAGCAGCCAGACGAACACCGGGGAGCTGTTTTTT.

There are many counts of this clonotype. The genes are TRBV20-1 and TRBJ2-1; 7 bases agree with TRBD2. CDR3 length: 16 amino acids. V lost 3 bases, J lost 2 bases, and 10 bases stayed unmatched. The germline CDR1 and CDR2 sequences are DFQATT and SNEGSKA (reference sequence). The CDR3 DNA follows: TGCAGTGCTAGTCGCGCGGGCGGGGGACCCTACAATGAGCAGTTCTTC. It specifies CSASRAGGGPYNEQFF.

The chain uses TRBV25-1 and TRBJ2-1; 9 nucleotides line up with TRBD2. Germline CDR1 and CDR2: MGHDK and SYGVNS. The CDR3 has 14 residues. The J segment lost 6 bases and the V segment lost 5 bases, leaving 5 bases of the junction unmatched. This chain's CDR3 is CASSSTSGTNEQFF. The CDR3 DNA is TGTGCCAGCAGTTCGACTAGCGGAACCAATGAGCAGTTCTTC.

This clonotype was seen repeatedly, ten times or more. V and J are TRBV7-2 and TRBJ1-2; D perhaps matches TRBD1 (6 bases). The CDR3 sequence is 16 residues long. Looked up from germline, CDR1 is SGHTA and CDR2 is FQGNSA. V was cut by 4 bases and J by 1 base, with 16 bases left in between. This CDR3 is CASSYRVDRLNYGYTF. CDR3 sequence (DNA): TGTGCCAGCAGCTACCGAGTGGACAGACTTAACTATGGCTACACCTTC.

The V call is TRBV30, the J call TRBJ2-5, with a weak D call TRBD1 (6 bases). Germline V gives CDR1 GTSNPN, CDR2 SVGIG (reference sequence). The V and J ends lost 1 base and 0 bases respectively, with 12 bases between them. The CDR3 sequence is 15 residues long. The CDR3 nucleotides are TGTGCCTGGAGTGCTACCGGGACATACCAAGAGACCCAGTACTTC. It codes for CAWSATGTYQETQYF.

This clonotype was detected ten times or more. V gene TRBV12-3 or TRBV12-4 combines with J gene TRBJ1-1; D is undetermined. With 6 bases removed from V and 4 bases from J, the gap between germline ends came to 6 bases. There are 11 residues in the CDR3. The CDR3 sequence: CASSRPTEAFF. In DNA form, the CDR3 reads TGTGCCAGCAGCCGGCCCACTGAAGCTTTCTTT.

In this sample, this clonotype turned up many times. For the CDR3, the DNA is TGTGCCAGCAGGGGACAGCTTAATGAAAAACTGTTTTTT. Amino acids: CASRGQLNEKLFF. The chain carries TRBV12-3 or TRBV12-4 and TRBJ1-4, with 7 bases that match TRBD1. V shed 6 bases, J shed 4 bases, and the junction held 2 bases outside the gene matches. The CDR3 consists of 13 residues.

At least ten counts were recorded for this clonotype. In DNA form, the CDR3 reads TGTGCCAGCAGGTTGACAGGGGGCGATCAGCCCCAGCATTTT. Translation gives CASRLTGGDQPQHF. The chain joins TRBV7-2 to TRBJ1-5, with TRBD1 matching 10 bases. Germline CDR1 SGHTA, CDR2 FQGNSA. This CDR3 region has 14 residues. V was pared by 6 bases and J by 5 bases, with 4 bases of the junction left unmatched. Using reference TRBV7-2 and TRBJ1-5 for the parts outside the CDR3, the full variable domain is GAGVSQSPSNKVTEKGKDVELRCDPISGHTALYWYRQSLGQGLEFLIYFQGNSAPDKSGLPSDRFSAERTGGSVSTLTIQRTQQEDSAVYLCASRLTGGDQPQHFGDGTRLSIL.

This clonotype was detected many times. This chain uses TRBV4-2 with TRBJ2-3; TRBD2 agrees at 9 bases. This CDR3 contains 20 residues. In germline, CDR1 is LGHNA, CDR2 YNFKEQ. J was trimmed by 0 bases and V by 4 bases; bases with no gene match: 17. CDR3 bases: TGTGCCAGCAGCCCGAGCGGGGGGTATATGAGATGGTCTAGCACAGATACGCAGTATTTT. This sequence encodes CASSPSGGYMRWSSTDTQYF.

This chain links TRBV5-1 with TRBJ1-6; TRBD1 matches at 12 bases. Germline-derived CDR1 and CDR2 are SGHRS and YFSETQ. The junction had 5 bases not matched to a gene; V was cut back by 4 bases and J by 9 bases. The CDR3 extends over 15 amino acids. The CDR3 loop is CASSGGTGGSSPLHF. CDR3 DNA: TGCGCCAGCAGCGGAGGGACAGGGGGCTCTTCACCCCTCCACTTT.

This clonotype was picked up a small number of times. A clone one base away is much larger, so this may be a read error. This chain connects TRBV9 to TRBJ1-1; TRBD1 agrees at 7 bases. The CDR3 sequence is 17 residues long. J gave up 1 base and V 3 bases, and 12 bases lay outside the gene matches. The germline gives CDR1 SGDLS, CDR2 YYNGEE. The CDR3: CASSAAGGAEGNTEAFF. CDR3 nucleotide sequence: TGTGCCAGCAGCGCAGCAGGGGGGGCTGAAGGGAACACTGAAGCTTTCTTT.

The V gene is TRBV6-1, the J gene TRBJ1-2; D gene uncertain. There are 15 residues in the CDR3. V lost 4 bases and J lost 0, with 12 bases in between. CDR1 and CDR2 from the germline V gene are MNHNS and SASEGT. The CDR3 reads CASSANPGANYGYTF. In nucleotides, the CDR3 is TGTGCCAGCAGTGCAAACCCGGGAGCTAACTATGGCTACACCTTC.

This clonotype was counted ten times or more. CDR3 bases: TGCGCCAGCAGCCCTACAGTGACAGGGCCCAATTCACCCCTCCACTTT. This translates into CASSPTVTGPNSPLHF. The genes are TRBV4-3 and TRBJ1-6; 7 nucleotides agree with TRBD1. This CDR3 has 16 residues. V shed 4 bases and J 7 bases; nucleotides not matched to a gene: 10. Germline-derived CDR1 and CDR2 are LGHNA and YSLEER.

The CDR3 bases are TGTGCCAGTAGTCACAATAACAGGGCTGGCTACACCTTC. This translates into CASSHNNRAGYTF. The rearrangement links TRBV19 to TRBJ1-2; D possibly corresponds to TRBD1 (6 bases). Germline values: CDR1 LNHDA, CDR2 SQIVND (reference sequence). The CDR3 has 13 residues. The germline V and J ends were trimmed by 5 bases and 7 bases, with 14 bases remaining between them. The full variable domain, its missing parts supplied by reference TRBV19 and TRBJ1-2, is DGGITQSPKYLFRKEGQNVTLSCEQNLNHDAMYWYRQDPGQGLRLIYYSQIVNDFQKGDIAEGYSVSREKKESFPLTVTSAQKNPTAFYLCASSHNNRAGYTFGSGTRLTVV.

With respect to this clonotype: The junction shows a germline mismatch at one end, possibly a read error. The J gene is TRBJ1-4, the V gene TRBV5-5; 9 nucleotides agree with TRBD1. Per the germline V gene, CDR1 is SGHKS and CDR2 is YYEKEE (reference sequence). CDR3 length: 14 amino acids. CDR3 amino acids: CASSLQGASERLFF. The CDR3 region has the DNA TGTGCCAGCAGCTTACAGGGGGCTAGCGAAAGACTGTTTTTT.

This clonotype was seen many times. The chain couples TRBV27 to TRBJ2-7, with 8 nucleotides matching TRBD2. Per the germline V gene, CDR1 is MNHEY and CDR2 is SMNVEV (reference sequence). V shed 6 bases and J 6 bases; nucleotides not matched to a gene: 10. CDR3 length equals 14 residues. The CDR3 region has the DNA TGTGCCAGCAGACCCGGGACTAGGTCTAGCGAGCAGTACTTC. Its translation is CASRPGTRSSEQYF.